This TCR beta chain was sequenced during a study of shared clonotypes between healthy human individuals. Whole-study context: In total, the donors were two women and a few men aged 18 to 49.

Worth noting for this clone: Its antigen is unknown.

Germline lookup yields CDR1 SNHLY and CDR2 FYNNEI. The V gene end was trimmed by 3 bases and the J gene end by 6 bases; junction bases not matched to a gene: 5. The CDR3 consists of 14 residues. Libraries were prepared by immunoSEQ multiplex PCR; TCRdb keeps only in-frame clonotypes and omits some of them. The table has fewer than 1.8 million clones, 98% to 99% seen once. Study-wide findings and caveats: Depth of sequencing was expected to influence donor clonotype sharing. Generation of non-shared clonotypes was less probable than generation of clonotypes shared by all four donors.

The clonotype comes from a young man in good health. Sequenced input: naive CD4+ T cells sorted from blood. Subset here: CD45RA+ positively selected. This chain uses TRBV2 with TRBJ1-3; TRBD1 agrees at 7 bases. The CDR3, as DNA: TGTGCCAGCAGTGACGGGGACAGTACAAACACCATATATTTT. Protein: CASSDGDSTNTIYF.